The clone carrying this T cell receptor beta chain has just a few counts. Its antigen is still unknown. Per the germline V gene, CDR1 is SGDLS and CDR2 is YYNGEE. The CDR3 sequence is 15 residues long. V lost 5 bases and J lost 0, with 12 bases in between. The source of the sample is a study of Ad26.COV2.S vaccination and SARS-CoV-2 variants. Sequencing was performed with immunoSEQ multiplex PCR; in TCRdb, only in-frame clones are kept and a portion is missing. This sample has 300,000 to 450,000 clones, with approximately 81% found just once. Sample treatment: approximately 18 received Ad26.COV2.S at low or high dose, single or two shots; 5 received placebo; per-sample allocation not given. Following the first vaccine or placebo injection, samples were taken on day 63. General study results and limits: From the TCR breadth and depth analyses, total T cell responses may have been underestimated. Across vaccine and placebo recipients, the breadth of non-spike TCRs was similar. Reportedly, after vaccination the spike-specific CD8+ and CD4+ T cell responses displayed substantial breadth.

The receptor was derived from a person between 18 and 60 years old who received the Ad26.COV2.S COVID-19 vaccine or a placebo. The specimen comprised peripheral blood, sampled in a trial of Ad26.COV2.S vaccine versus placebo. The chain has TRBV9 and TRBJ2-1; the D gene is possibly TRBD2 (5 bases). CDR3 sequence: CASSPTRSSYNEQFF. The CDR3 region has the DNA TGTGCCAGCAGTCCCACTAGGAGCTCCTACAATGAGCAGTTCTTC.